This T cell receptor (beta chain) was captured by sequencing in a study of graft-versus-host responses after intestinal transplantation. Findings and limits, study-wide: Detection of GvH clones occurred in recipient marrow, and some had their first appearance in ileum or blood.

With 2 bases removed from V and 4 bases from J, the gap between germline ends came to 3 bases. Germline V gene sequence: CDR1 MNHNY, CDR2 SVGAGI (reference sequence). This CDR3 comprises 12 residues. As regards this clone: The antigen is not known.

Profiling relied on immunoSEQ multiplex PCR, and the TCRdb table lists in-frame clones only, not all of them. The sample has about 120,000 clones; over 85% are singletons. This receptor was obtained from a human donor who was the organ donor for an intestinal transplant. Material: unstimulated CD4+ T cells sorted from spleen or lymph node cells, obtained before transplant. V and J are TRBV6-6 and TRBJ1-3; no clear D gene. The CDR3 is CASSYRGNTIYF. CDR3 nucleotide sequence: TGTGCCAGCAGTTACCGGGGAAACACCATATATTTT.